A selection of T cell receptor beta chains follows, all from one sample in a study of T cell responses to AZD1222 COVID-19 vaccine. Repertoires were generated with immunoSEQ multiplex PCR, while TCRdb's copy carries only in-frame clones and drops some. The table includes 65,000 to 95,000 clones, 70% to 90% detected once. The sample in question was peripheral blood, obtained 28 days after the second AZD1222 dose. These receptors all come from an adult who received the AZD1222 COVID-19 vaccine. Both conserved end residues are part of each CDR3. D genes are given only for firm matches. Clone sizes are given selectively: once, few, many, or a class where the clone is expanded.

size	V	length	D	J	DNA	CDR3
few	TRBV11-3	14	NA	TRBJ2-3	TGTGCCAGCAGTGCGGGGGCCAGCACAGATACGCAGTATTTT	CASSAGASTDTQYF
NA	TRBV5-5	14	NA	TRBJ2-3	TGTGCCAGCAGCTTCCTAAAAAGCACAGATACGCAGTATTTT	CASSFLKSTDTQYF
NA	TRBV19	16	NA	TRBJ1-4	TGTGCCAGTAGTATAGTCGCGGGACGGCTTAATGAAAAACTGTTTTTT	CASSIVAGRLNEKLFF
NA	TRBV4-2	14	NA	TRBJ1-6	TGTGCCACCACGACAGTGCAGGGTGGTTCACCCCTCCACTTT	CATTTVQGGSPLHF
NA	TRBV4-1	14	NA	TRBJ2-7	TGCGCCAGCAGCCCGCTTAGGAGCTCCTACGAGCAGTACTTC	CASSPLRSSYEQYF
NA	TRBV6-1	15	TRBD2	TRBJ2-1	TGTGCCAGCAGTGAGGAACTAGCGGGGGGGAACGAGCAGTTCTTC	CASSEELAGGNEQFF
NA	TRBV28	14	TRBD1	TRBJ2-1	TGTGCCAGCAGTTTCACAGGGGGATACAATGAGCAGTTCTTC	CASSFTGGYNEQFF
NA	TRBV19	15	NA	TRBJ1-6	TGTGCCAGTAGTATATCGAGCTCCTATAATTCACCCCTCCACTTT	CASSISSSYNSPLHF
NA	TRBV4-1	15	NA	TRBJ1-1	TGCGCCAGCAGCCAAGATCCAGCAATGAACACTGAAGCTTTCTTT	CASSQDPAMNTEAFF
once	TRBV27	16	TRBD2	TRBJ2-3	TGTGCCAGCAGCCCCCTCTGGACTAGTATAACAGATACGCAGTATTTT	CASSPLWTSITDTQYF
NA	TRBV27	14	TRBD1	TRBJ2-7	TGTGCCAGCAGTGTACAGGGGTCCCTCTACGAGCAGTACTTC	CASSVQGSLYEQYF
NA	TRBV28	13	NA	TRBJ1-2	TGTGCCAGCAGTTTGCGGGCGCAGTATGGCTACACCTTC	CASSLRAQYGYTF
NA	TRBV6-5	13	NA	TRBJ1-6	TGTGCCAGCATGGGGCGAGTGGGTTCACCCCTCCACTTT	CASMGRVGSPLHF
NA	TRBV7-9	18	TRBD2	TRBJ2-2	TGTGCCAGCAGATCCGGGACTAGCGGGGGGATAAACACCGGGGAGCTGTTTTTT	CASRSGTSGGINTGELFF
once	TRBV20-1	16	TRBD2	TRBJ2-3	TGCAGTGCTAGTCTTAACCGGGGGGGACGCACAGATACGCAGTATTTT	CSASLNRGGRTDTQYF
NA	TRBV3-1/TRBV3-2	15	TRBD2	TRBJ2-7	TGTGCCAGCAGCCCTGGACTAGCGGGGGATTACGAGCAGTACTTC	CASSPGLAGDYEQYF
NA	TRBV28	13	NA	TRBJ1-5	TGTGCCACCCACGGGGGAAATAATCAGCCCCAGCATTTT	CATHGGNNQPQHF
NA	TRBV25-1	17	TRBD2	TRBJ2-5	TGTGCCAGCAGTGAATATATCACGGCTAGCGGGGGGGAGACCCAGTACTTC	CASSEYITASGGETQYF
NA	TRBV29-1	15	NA	TRBJ2-1	TGCAGCGTTGAACGACCGACGGCAACTTACAATGAGCAGTTCTTC	CSVERPTATYNEQFF